This T cell receptor beta chain was recovered during a study of OX40 agonist ivuxolimab in advanced cancers. At the level of the study: Every 2 weeks, ivuxolimab was infused into the patients intravenously at between 0.01 and 10 mg/kg. Regarding the study as a whole: With doses of 0.1 to 3.0 mg/kg, CD4+ and CD8+ blood T cells had undergone clonal expansion by week 6. Researchers report that CD8+ T cells had, on average, more expanded clones than CD4+.

The CDR3 runs to 16 residues. Germline loops: CDR1 SGDLS, CDR2 YYNGEE. Trimming removed 0 bases from V and 4 bases from J, with 16 bases in between. Comment on this clone: As yet, its antigen is unknown.

Researchers took blood at baseline, on cycle 4 day 1, and on cycle 7 day 1. Using immunoSEQ multiplex PCR, the repertoire was profiled, and TCRdb retains in-frame clones only, with some absent. In the table there are tens of thousands of clones, 80% to 90% of which are singletons. The specimen was CD4+ or CD8+ T cells sorted from blood, collected in a trial of the OX40 agonist ivuxolimab. The sequence derives from an adult with an advanced solid tumor such as melanoma, head and neck, liver or kidney cancer. The chain carries TRBV9 and TRBJ1-2, with D perhaps matching TRBD1 (5 bases). CDR3 sequence: CASSVGEWRDPYGYTF. The DNA for the CDR3 is TGTGCCAGCAGCGTAGGGGAATGGAGGGACCCCTATGGCTACACCTTC.